The subject of this entry is one T cell receptor (beta chain). The antigen is not known. The CDR3 length is 13 residues. Germline V CDR1 and CDR2: SQVTM, ANQGSEA. The sample comes from a study of OX40 agonist ivuxolimab in advanced cancers. In the study overall: Ivuxolimab was administered intravenously to patients at 0.01 to 10 mg/kg every 2 weeks. One patient with hepatocellular carcinoma and two with cutaneous melanoma, three in all, had partial responses.

Sequencing used immunoSEQ multiplex PCR; TCRdb keeps in-frame clones, though not all of them. Of around 140,000 clones detected, 90% appear once; the ten largest clones hold approximately 1%. Findings and limits, study-wide: Expanded clones belonging to CD8+ T cells outnumbered, on average, those of CD4+.

The receptor was isolated from an adult with an advanced solid tumor such as melanoma, head and neck, liver or kidney cancer. The specimen comprised CD4+ or CD8+ T cells sorted from blood, sampled in a trial of the OX40 agonist ivuxolimab. The chain couples TRBV29-1 to TRBJ2-5; D is unclear. The DNA end favors TRBJ2-7, so the J call may be wrong. The chain's CDR3 is CSVEAARSDEQYF. CDR3 sequence (DNA): TGCAGCGTTGAAGCTGCACGGTCGGACGAGCAGTACTTC.